The clone carrying this T cell receptor (beta chain) was counted a single time. Its antigen remains unidentified. This record comes from a study of cytomegalovirus exposure and HLA in healthy donors. Study summary: The same platform used for the approximately 700 first-cohort repertoires was also used for the 100 to 150 validation repertoires, as a later analysis reported.

Profiling relied on immunoSEQ multiplex PCR, and the TCRdb table lists in-frame clones only, not all of them. The sample records some 130,000 clones, 70% to 85% being singletons. Germline CDR1 SGHDT, CDR2 YYEEEE. The CDR3 runs 13 residues. V was clipped by 0 bases and J by 11 bases, with 12 bases between them. Study-wide results and limits: According to reports, the classifier identified cytomegalovirus status with high specificity and sensitivity. The listing of 150 to 200 TCR beta chains classed them as cytomegalovirus-associated. According to a subsequent analysis, TCR clusters from the first cohort were inclined to appear together in the roughly 120 validation repertoires.

The chain employs TRBV5-6 and TRBJ1-5; D remains ambiguous. Sequencing used PBMCs. The source of this sequence is a man younger than 45 in good health and CMV-seropositive. Written as DNA, the CDR3 is TGTGCCAGCAGCTTGGTTGCCGGAGGGTCCCAGCATTTT. Translated: CASSLVAGGSQHF.